Below are 18 T cell receptor beta chains sequenced from a single sample in a study of blood T cell repertoires in COVID-19. Repertoires were generated with immunoSEQ multiplex PCR, while TCRdb's copy carries only in-frame clones and drops some. The sample lists almost 250,000 clones, more than 85% occurring once. Sequenced: PBMCs or T cells enriched from blood (not recorded which). These receptors were taken from a woman aged 25 to 39 who had recovered from COVID-19.

V gene TRBV6-5 combines with J gene TRBJ2-5; 13 nucleotides agree with TRBD2. Unmatched junction bases numbered 6, after V lost 6 bases and J lost 5 bases. The V gene's germline CDR1 is MNHEY and CDR2 SVGAGI. The CDR3 is made up of 15 amino acids. The CDR3 reads CASRLAGGPRETQYF. For the CDR3, the DNA is TGTGCCAGCAGACTAGCGGGAGGGCCTCGGGAGACCCAGTACTTC.

This clone was seen more than once but under ten times. J is TRBJ1-1 and V is TRBV6-5; no clear D. V gave up 6 bases and J gave up 1 base, with 15 bases separating them. Looked up from germline, CDR1 is MNHEY and CDR2 is SVGAGI. This CDR3 contains 15 residues. CDR3 nucleotides: TGTGCCAGCAGGGCGGGCAGAGATAGGAACACTGAAGCTTTCTTT. Its protein is CASRAGRDRNTEAFF.

V and J are TRBV7-6 and TRBJ2-1, with D uncertain. CDR1 SGHVS and CDR2 FNYEAQ come from the germline V gene. Trimming cost V 0 bases and J 8 bases, with 8 bases left between them. This CDR3 has 13 residues. CDR3 sequence (DNA): TGTGCCAGCAGCTTAGCGGTACGGGATGAGCAGTTCTTC. Translated: CASSLAVRDEQFF.

The chain has TRBV5-5 and TRBJ1-1, with D uncertain. The CDR3 spans 14 residues. Germline V gives CDR1 SGHKS, CDR2 YYEKEE (reference sequence). Deletions cut 1 base from V and 1 base from J, with 8 bases between. The CDR3 is CASSLFQKNTEAFF. The CDR3 DNA is TGTGCCAGCAGCTTGTTTCAGAAGAACACTGAAGCTTTCTTT. The entire variable domain, with the rest obtained from reference TRBV5-5 and TRBJ1-1, is as follows: DAGVTQSPTHLIKTRGQQVTLRCSPISGHKSVSWYQQVLGQGPQFIFQYYEKEERGRGNFPDRFSARQFPNYSSELNVNALLLGDSALYLCASSLFQKNTEAFFGQGTRLTVV.

V gene TRBV5-6 combines with J gene TRBJ2-1; 14 bases fit TRBD2. The trim removed 4 bases at V and 4 bases at J, leaving 10 bases unmatched. Germline V gene lookup returns CDR1 SGHDT and CDR2 YYEEEE. The CDR3 sequence is 18 residues long. The CDR3: CASSVGTSGSLLYNEQFF. As DNA, the CDR3 is TGTGCCAGCAGCGTTGGGACTAGCGGGAGCTTACTTTACAATGAGCAGTTCTTC.

The V call is TRBV10-3, the J call TRBJ1-5; possible D gene TRBD1, 6 bases. The germline V gene encodes CDR1 ENHRY and CDR2 SYGVKD. Trimming removed 6 bases at V and 0 bases at J, with 12 bases between. The CDR3 contains 15 residues. The CDR3 sequence: CAISSDRNSNQPQHF. The CDR3 DNA reads as TGTGCCATCAGCTCGGACAGAAATAGCAATCAGCCCCAGCATTTT.

The V call is TRBV13, the J call TRBJ1-2; possibly TRBD1 for D (6 bases). Trimming took 4 bases from V and 8 from J, leaving 11 bases between them. The CDR3 extends over 12 amino acids. In germline, CDR1 is PRHDT, CDR2 FYEKMQ (reference sequence). This chain's CDR3 is CASSSNRVGYTF. CDR3 nucleotide sequence: TGTGCCAGCAGCTCCAACAGGGTCGGCTACACCTTC.

The V call is TRBV5-4, the J call TRBJ1-2; 7 nucleotides match TRBD1. There are 13 residues in the CDR3. J lost 8 bases, V lost 0 bases, and 4 bases had no gene match. The germline gives CDR1 SGHNT, CDR2 YYREEE (reference sequence). In DNA form, the CDR3 reads TGTGCCAGCAGCTTGGTAGACAGGGAAGGCTACACCTTC. It codes for CASSLVDREGYTF.

The J gene is TRBJ2-7, the V gene TRBV11-2; 12 nucleotides match TRBD2. Trimming at V came to 5 bases and at J to 3 bases, leaving 8 bases not matched to a gene. Germline CDR1 reads SGHAT; CDR2 reads FQNNGV. The CDR3 extends over 16 amino acids. CDR3 region: CASSVGTSGFLYEQYF. The CDR3 DNA reads as TGTGCCAGCAGCGTTGGGACTAGCGGGTTCCTCTACGAGCAGTACTTC.

In this sample, this clone turned up a few times. This rearrangement joins TRBV9 to TRBJ2-2; 10 nucleotides align to TRBD2. After removal of 7 bases from V and 7 bases from J, the junction contained 10 bases not matched to a gene. Germline CDR1 is SGDLS and CDR2 is YYNGEE. CDR3 length equals 15 residues. Here the CDR3 reads CASSASGRGGGELFF. CDR3 coding DNA: TGTGCCAGCTCTGCTAGCGGGAGAGGAGGCGGGGAGCTGTTTTTT.

This clone was counted a single time. The chain couples TRBV18 to TRBJ2-3; 10 nucleotides agree with TRBD1. The trim removed 1 base at V and 8 bases at J, leaving 12 bases unmatched. The CDR3 consists of 17 residues. In germline, CDR1 is KGHSH, CDR2 LQKENI. CDR3 residues: CASSPLPGQGGQGTQYF. The CDR3 DNA reads as TGTGCCAGCTCACCACTTCCAGGACAGGGGGGACAGGGTACGCAGTATTTT.

The V and J genes are TRBV5-6 and TRBJ2-5; 8 bases line up with TRBD2. Losses at the gene ends were 7 bases for V and 4 bases for J; bases not matched to a gene: 9. The CDR3 is 14 residues long. From germline, CDR1 is SGHDT and CDR2 YYEEEE. The CDR3 here is CASRERGLTETQYF. The DNA of the CDR3 is TGTGCCAGCCGCGAGCGGGGGTTAACAGAGACCCAGTACTTC.

This chain connects TRBV6-5 to TRBJ2-2; D is unresolved. Trimming removed 5 bases at V and 8 bases at J, with 6 bases between. Germline CDR1 reads MNHEY; CDR2 reads SVGAGI. The CDR3 length is 11 residues. The CDR3 reads CASSPVGELFF. The CDR3 nucleotides read TGTGCCAGCAGTCCAGTGGGGGAGCTGTTTTTT.

This clone was seen a handful of times. CDR3 bases: TGTGCCAGCAGCCCAGGGGCTAATGAGCAGTTCTTC. It translates to CASSPGANEQFF. V gene TRBV12-3 or TRBV12-4 combines with J gene TRBJ2-1; the D gene is possibly TRBD1 (6 bases). Between the trimmed V and J ends, which lost 6 bases and 7 bases, there was a span of 10 bases. This CDR3 is 12 amino acids long.

The chain is built from TRBV5-4 and TRBJ2-1, with D possibly TRBD1 on 5 matching bases. CDR1 is SGHNT, CDR2 YYREEE, per germline (reference sequence). CDR3 size: 13 residues. Trimming took 3 bases from V and 8 from J, leaving 12 bases between them. The CDR3, as DNA: TGTGCCAGCAGCTCCAGGGATCGGGATGAGCAGTTCTTC. Encoded protein: CASSSRDRDEQFF. Full variable domain (missing parts from reference TRBV5-4 and TRBJ2-1): ETGVTQSPTHLIKTRGQQVTLRCSSQSGHNTVSWYQQALGQGPQFIFQYYREEENGRGNFPPRFSGLQFPNYSSELNVNALELDDSALYLCASSSRDRDEQFFGPGTRLTVL.

The gene calls are TRBV19 and TRBJ1-2; 7 bases align to TRBD1. V shed 7 bases and J 1 base; nucleotides not matched to a gene: 9. Germline CDR1 is LNHDA and CDR2 is SQIVND (reference sequence). The length of the CDR3 is 15 residues. CDR3 loop: CASNRQGYNNYGYTF. In DNA form, the CDR3 reads TGTGCCAGTAACCGACAGGGATATAATAACTATGGCTACACCTTC.

This clone occurred a few times. The J gene is TRBJ2-5, the V gene TRBV6-2 or TRBV6-3; D might be TRBD2 (5 bases). Germline lookup yields CDR1 MNHEY and CDR2 SVGEGT. V was trimmed by 4 bases and J by 4 bases, leaving 19 bases between them. The CDR3 length is 16 residues. This CDR3 is CASSSPAARPSETQYF. In DNA form, the CDR3 reads TGTGCCAGCAGTTCCCCAGCGGCCAGGCCATCAGAGACCCAGTACTTC.

The chain links TRBV5-4 to TRBJ1-2; a weak D match, TRBD1 (6 bases). The CDR3 contains 15 residues. Germline V gene data show CDR1 as SGHNT and CDR2 as YYREEE (reference sequence). Trimming stripped 4 bases from V and 4 bases from J, with 17 bases between. The CDR3 protein is CASSQRQAPFYGYTF. CDR3 coding DNA: TGTGCCAGCAGCCAAAGACAGGCCCCCTTCTATGGCTACACCTTC. Combining the CDR3 with reference TRBV5-4 and TRBJ1-2 gives the whole variable domain ETGVTQSPTHLIKTRGQQVTLRCSSQSGHNTVSWYQQALGQGPQFIFQYYREEENGRGNFPPRFSGLQFPNYSSELNVNALELDDSALYLCASSQRQAPFYGYTFGSGTRLTVV.